This T cell receptor (beta chain) was profiled in a study of response to subunit inactivated influenza vaccine. A single record per CDR3 protein comes from TCRdb applying MiXCR to the RT-PCR reads. The table shows about 650,000 distinct CDR3 sequences, with less than 15% occurring only once. Looked up from germline, CDR1 is DFQATT and CDR2 is SNEGSKA (reference sequence). This CDR3 spans 12 amino acids. V shed 6 bases and J shed 5 bases, with 13 bases lying between them. Study results and caveats: It was suggested by the authors that few new T cells are recruited by each seasonal influenza vaccination.

In its sample, this clonotype was seen a few times. The antigen is unknown. The TCR comes from a man between 45 and 60 years old who received an inactivated influenza vaccine. Sample: PBMCs from blood, taken 14 to 15 days before vaccination. This chain links TRBV20-1 with TRBJ2-5; D is perhaps TRBD1 (6 bases). The CDR3 reads CSAARGGETQYF. In DNA form, the CDR3 reads TGCAGTGCCGCCAGGGGTGGGGAGACCCAGTACTTC.